This TCR beta chain was identified during a study of blood T cell repertoires in COVID-19. Participant-given clinical history determined each cohort assignment. Among Cohort 3 donors, those recovered had two negative PCRs, clearance, or symptom resolution. Per the study methods: Reference gene primer amplification gave nucleated cell count estimates. Here immunoSEQ multiplex PCR was the method, and the copy in TCRdb shows in-frame clones only, minus some. V and J calls plus clone size are reproduced from that table; the DNA served to infer D and trimming. The sample holds 350,000 to 400,000 clones; 75% to 90% are singletons and the top ten take 0.9% to 1.1%. The CDR3 spans 15 residues. V dropped 3 bases and J dropped 5 bases, with 13 bases sitting between them. Germline CDR1 is SGHTA and CDR2 is FQGNSA.

The sequence was collected from a man between 18 and 35 years old who had recovered from COVID-19. The material sequenced was PBMCs or T cells enriched from blood (not recorded which). The chain links TRBV7-2 to TRBJ2-2; no clear D gene. CDR3 sequence reads: CASSFYADPTGELFF. In DNA form, the CDR3 reads TGTGCCAGCAGCTTTTATGCGGATCCTACCGGGGAGCTGTTTTTT.